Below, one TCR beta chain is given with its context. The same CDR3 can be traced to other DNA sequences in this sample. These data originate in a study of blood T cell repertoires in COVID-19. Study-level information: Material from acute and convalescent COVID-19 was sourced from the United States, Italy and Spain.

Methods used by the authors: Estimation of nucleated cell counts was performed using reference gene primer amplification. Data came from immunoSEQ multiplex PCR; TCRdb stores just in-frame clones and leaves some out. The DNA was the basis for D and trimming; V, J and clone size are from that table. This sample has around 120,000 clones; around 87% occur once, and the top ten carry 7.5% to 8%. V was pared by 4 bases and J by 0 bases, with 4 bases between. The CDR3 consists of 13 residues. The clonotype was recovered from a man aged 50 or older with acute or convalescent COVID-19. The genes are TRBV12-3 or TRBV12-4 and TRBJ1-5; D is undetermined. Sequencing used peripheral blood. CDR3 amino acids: CASSSYSNQPQHF. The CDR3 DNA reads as TGTGCCAGCAGTTCTTATAGCAATCAGCCCCAGCATTTT.